This T cell receptor beta chain came from a study of T cell responses to AZD1222 COVID-19 vaccine. General study findings and limits: The study identified only five to seven AZD1222 recipients as seropositive at baseline. A mostly white British donor set with more females was recruited, and clonal diversity was possibly underestimated. Nearly half of spike-specific TCRs reportedly target variant regions that are unmutated in the B.1.351 and B.1.1.7 variants. Spike-wide vaccine-associated CD4 TCRs dominated at 160-218 and 743-854.

Germline lookup yields CDR1 MNHEY and CDR2 SMNVEV (reference sequence). The ends were cut back, 5 bases at V and 6 bases at J, with 8 bases in the middle. The CDR3 covers 13 residues. This clone was seen once. No antigen is known for it. Data came from immunoSEQ multiplex PCR; TCRdb stores just in-frame clones and leaves some out. The sample gives over 100,000 clones, roughly 87% of which show up once; under 3% is in the top ten. Sequenced material: peripheral blood, taken 28 days after the second AZD1222 dose. The source of this sequence is an adult who received the AZD1222 COVID-19 vaccine. The rearrangement uses TRBV27 and TRBJ1-6; D unclear. CDR3 DNA sequence: TGTGCCAGCAGTAACCGGGCTAATTCACCCCTCCACTTT. Translated: CASSNRANSPLHF.